Following are 14 T cell receptor beta chains from one sample sequenced in a study of patients and donors after allogeneic stem cell transplantation. TCRdb itself ran the RT-PCR reads through MiXCR, one entry per CDR3 protein. The table shows hundreds of thousands of distinct CDR3 sequences, with around 16% occurring only once. Sequencing used blood, either unsorted or a sorted T cell fraction (not recorded which). Source of these receptors: a human donor who was either an allogeneic HSCT recipient or a stem cell or donor lymphocyte infusion donor (not recorded which). It is not recorded whose cells these are; they may come from a transplant donor.

This clonotype was counted a few times. The V gene is TRBV14, the J gene TRBJ2-7; D not certain. V gave up 4 bases and J gave up 2 bases, with 9 bases separating them. The CDR3 is made up of 13 amino acids. CDR1 is SGHDN, CDR2 FVKESK, per germline. CDR3 in amino acids: CASSLDTPYEQYF. CDR3 coding DNA: TGTGCCAGCAGCCTAGACACCCCCTACGAGCAGTACTTC.

This clonotype was counted only a few times. The rearrangement joins TRBV6-5 to TRBJ1-4; D may be TRBD1 (5 bases). The CDR3 is 14 amino acids. Germline V gives CDR1 MNHEY, CDR2 SVGAGI. Deletions cut 2 bases from V and 3 bases from J, with 7 bases between. The CDR3 DNA reads as TGTGCCAGCAGTTACGGGGGGGCTAATGAAAAACTGTTTTTT. It specifies CASSYGGANEKLFF.

The table lists this clonotype with a few counts. The chain has TRBV12-3 or TRBV12-4 and TRBJ1-4; 7 bases fit TRBD1. The length of the CDR3 is 15 residues. The ends lost 5 bases at V and 8 bases at J; junction bases unmatched: 11. CDR3 nucleotides: TGTGCCAGCAGTCCCGGACAGGCCGTGGGGGAAAAACTGTTTTTT. Translation gives CASSPGQAVGEKLFF.

This clonotype was seen repeatedly, ten times or more. DNA for the CDR3: TGTGCCAGCAGTTTACATCGTGTCGGACAGGGGTTCAACGAGCAGTACTTC. Translated, it gives CASSLHRVGQGFNEQYF. The genes are TRBV12-3 or TRBV12-4 and TRBJ2-7, with 9 bases fitting TRBD1. The CDR3 totals 17 residues. V trimming: 2 bases; J trimming: 5 bases; junction bases outside the gene matches: 13.

This clonotype was recorded many times. CDR3: CASGQRVGTGELFF. The CDR3 DNA follows: TGTGCCAGCGGCCAGAGGGTGGGCACCGGGGAGCTGTTTTTT. The chain is built from TRBV12-3 or TRBV12-4 and TRBJ2-2; tentatively, D is TRBD2 (5 bases). The length of the CDR3 is 14 residues. Trimming took 8 bases from V and 4 from J, leaving 14 bases between them.

This clonotype occurred once. CDR3 sequence: CSARVRQGSGNQPQHF. Written as DNA, the CDR3 is TGCAGTGCTAGAGTACGACAGGGTTCGGGCAATCAGCCCCAGCATTTT. The chain is built from TRBV20-1 and TRBJ1-5, with TRBD1 matching over 7 bases. Per the germline V gene, CDR1 is DFQATT and CDR2 is SNEGSKA (reference sequence). The CDR3 sequence is 16 residues long. The J segment lost 2 bases and the V segment lost 1 base, leaving 8 bases of the junction unmatched.

This clonotype showed up many times. This rearrangement joins TRBV12-3 or TRBV12-4 to TRBJ2-5; D remains ambiguous. The CDR3 is made up of 12 amino acids. V lost 5 bases, J lost 3 bases, and 7 bases lay in between. The CDR3 here is CASSRREETQYF. CDR3 nucleotide sequence: TGTGCCAGCAGTCGTAGGGAAGAGACCCAGTACTTC.

This clonotype was recorded at least ten times. This chain joins TRBV3-1 and TRBJ1-1; D might be TRBD1 (5 bases). CDR3 length: 15 amino acids. V lost 4 bases and J 0 bases, leaving 12 bases between the germline ends. CDR1 is LGHDT, CDR2 YNNKEL, per germline (reference sequence). The CDR3 bases are TGTGCCAGCAGCCCCCAGGGACGGATGAACACTGAAGCTTTCTTT. Its protein is CASSPQGRMNTEAFF.

This clonotype was counted only a few times. This rearrangement joins TRBV19 to TRBJ1-5; D is perhaps TRBD1 (5 bases). Looked up from germline, CDR1 is LNHDA and CDR2 is SQIVND (reference sequence). CDR3 length equals 15 residues. V was cut by 7 bases and J by 4 bases, with 17 bases left in between. The CDR3: CASNPTGGRNQPQHF. In DNA form, the CDR3 reads TGTGCCAGTAACCCCACCGGGGGAAGGAATCAGCCCCAGCATTTT.

In its sample, this clonotype was seen a few times. The chain carries TRBV20-1 and TRBJ1-1; maybe TRBD1 (6 bases). With 0 bases removed from V and 5 bases from J, the gap between germline ends came to 16 bases. There are 15 residues in the CDR3. In germline, CDR1 is DFQATT, CDR2 SNEGSKA (reference sequence). The CDR3, as DNA: TGCAGTGCTAGAGATCCGGGGGGCGCTTGGACTGAAGCTTTCTTT. Translation gives CSARDPGGAWTEAFF.

The chain has TRBV7-3 and TRBJ2-1; D call uncertain. CDR3 length equals 15 residues. The V gene lost 1 base and the J gene lost 7 bases, with 14 bases spanning the gap. From germline, CDR1 is SGHTA and CDR2 FQGTGA. The CDR3 nucleotides read TGTGCCAGCAGCTTAATGGGTCCCGTATTGAATGAGCAGTTCTTC. This gives the protein CASSLMGPVLNEQFF.

The J gene is TRBJ2-1, the V gene TRBV20-1; 8 bases line up with TRBD2. The germline V gene has CDR1 DFQATT and CDR2 SNEGSKA (reference sequence). The junction had 1 base not matched to a gene; V was cut back by 6 bases and J by 6 bases. There are 11 residues in the CDR3. The CDR3 sequence is CSATSGNEQFF. The DNA for the CDR3 is TGCAGTGCAACTAGCGGCAATGAGCAGTTCTTC.

The V gene is TRBV2, the J gene TRBJ2-7; 7 positions agree with TRBD1. V lost 6 bases and J lost 5; bases outside the gene matches: 7. The CDR3 spans 13 residues. The germline V gene encodes CDR1 SNHLY and CDR2 FYNNEI. The CDR3 is CASSSRQGHEQYF. The CDR3, as DNA: TGTGCCAGCAGCTCCCGACAGGGCCACGAGCAGTACTTC.

The chain recombines TRBV10-3 with TRBJ2-7, with a weak D call TRBD2 (6 bases). Per germline, CDR1 ENHRY and CDR2 SYGVKD. V lost 8 bases, J lost 5 bases, and 19 bases lay in between. The CDR3 has 14 amino acids. The CDR3 protein is CAILDPGRGNEQYF. CDR3 coding DNA: TGTGCCATCCTCGACCCGGGGCGCGGGAACGAGCAGTACTTC.